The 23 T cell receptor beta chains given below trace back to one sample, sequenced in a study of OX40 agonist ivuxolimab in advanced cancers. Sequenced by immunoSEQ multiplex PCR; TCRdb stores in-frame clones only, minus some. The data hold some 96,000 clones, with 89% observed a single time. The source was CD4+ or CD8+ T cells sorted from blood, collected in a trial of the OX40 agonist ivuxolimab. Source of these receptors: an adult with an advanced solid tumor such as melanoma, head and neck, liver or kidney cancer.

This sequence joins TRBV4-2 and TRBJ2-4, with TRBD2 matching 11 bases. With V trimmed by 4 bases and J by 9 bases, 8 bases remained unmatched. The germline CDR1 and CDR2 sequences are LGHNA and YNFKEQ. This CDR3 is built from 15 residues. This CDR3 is CASSPSGTSGPIQYF. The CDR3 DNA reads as TGTGCCAGCAGCCCCTCGGGGACTAGCGGTCCCATTCAGTACTTC.

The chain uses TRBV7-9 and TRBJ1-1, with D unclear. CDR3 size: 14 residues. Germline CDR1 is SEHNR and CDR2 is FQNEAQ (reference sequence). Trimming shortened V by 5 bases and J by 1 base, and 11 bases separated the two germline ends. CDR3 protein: CASSQPPENTEAFF. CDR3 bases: TGTGCCAGCAGCCAACCGCCAGAGAACACTGAAGCTTTCTTT.

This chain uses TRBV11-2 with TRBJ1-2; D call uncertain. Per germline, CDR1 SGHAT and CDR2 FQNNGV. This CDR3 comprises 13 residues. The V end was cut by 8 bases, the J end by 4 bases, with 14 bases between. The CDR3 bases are TGTGCCAGCGCTAGCGGACGGAGCTATGGCTACACCTTC. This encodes CASASGRSYGYTF.

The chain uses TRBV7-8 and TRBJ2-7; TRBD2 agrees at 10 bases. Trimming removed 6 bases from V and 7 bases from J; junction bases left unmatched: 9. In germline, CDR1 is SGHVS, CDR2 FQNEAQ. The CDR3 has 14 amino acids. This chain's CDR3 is CASSPLAGVREQYF. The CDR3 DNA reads TGTGCCAGCAGTCCCCTAGCGGGAGTGAGGGAGCAGTACTTC.

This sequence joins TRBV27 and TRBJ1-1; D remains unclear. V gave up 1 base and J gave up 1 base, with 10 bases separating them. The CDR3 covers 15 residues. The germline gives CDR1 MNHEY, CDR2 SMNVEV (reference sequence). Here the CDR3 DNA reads TGTGCCAGCAGTTTATTCTATGCGGGGAACACTGAAGCTTTCTTT. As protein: CASSLFYAGNTEAFF.

Written as DNA, the CDR3 is TGTGCCAGCAGTGGCCGGACTAGCGGCGTCTCGGAGCAGTACTTC. It codes for CASSGRTSGVSEQYF. The chain is built from TRBV6-1 and TRBJ2-7; 10 nucleotides match TRBD2. V lost 4 bases, J lost 7 bases, and 10 bases stayed unmatched. Per germline, CDR1 MNHNS and CDR2 SASEGT. The CDR3 covers 15 residues.

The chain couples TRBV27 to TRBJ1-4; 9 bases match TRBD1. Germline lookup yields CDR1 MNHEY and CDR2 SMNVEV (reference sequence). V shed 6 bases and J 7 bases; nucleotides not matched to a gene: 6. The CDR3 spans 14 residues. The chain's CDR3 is CASRPQGAREKLFF. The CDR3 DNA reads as TGTGCCAGCAGACCACAGGGGGCTCGTGAAAAACTGTTTTTT.

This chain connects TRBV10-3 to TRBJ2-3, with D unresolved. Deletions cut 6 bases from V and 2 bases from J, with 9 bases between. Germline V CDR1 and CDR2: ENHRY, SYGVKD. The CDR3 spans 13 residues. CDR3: CAIRLLDTDTQYF. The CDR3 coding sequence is TGTGCCATCAGGCTTCTAGACACAGATACGCAGTATTTT.

The chain's CDR3 is CASSPSTSQRAGKKFDEQFF. CDR3 nucleotide sequence: TGTGCCAGCAGCCCCTCGACATCGCAGCGAGCGGGGAAGAAGTTCGATGAGCAGTTCTTC. This chain uses TRBV7-6 with TRBJ2-1; 7 bases align to TRBD2. V shed 5 bases, J shed 8 bases, and the junction held 27 bases outside the gene matches. The germline gives CDR1 SGHVS, CDR2 FNYEAQ. CDR3 size: 20 residues.

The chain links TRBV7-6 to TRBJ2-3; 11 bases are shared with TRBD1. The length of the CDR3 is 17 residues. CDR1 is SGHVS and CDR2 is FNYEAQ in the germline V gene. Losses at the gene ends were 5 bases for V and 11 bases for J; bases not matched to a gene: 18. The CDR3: CASSAGQGASLGYGQYF. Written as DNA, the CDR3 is TGTGCCAGCAGCGCCGGACAGGGGGCCTCCCTCGGGTATGGGCAGTATTTT.

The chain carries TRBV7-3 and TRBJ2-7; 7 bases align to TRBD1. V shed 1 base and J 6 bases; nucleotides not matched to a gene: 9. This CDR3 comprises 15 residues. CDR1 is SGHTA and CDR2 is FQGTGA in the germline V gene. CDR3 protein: CASSLNAGTAGEQYF. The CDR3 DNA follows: TGTGCCAGCAGCTTAAACGCCGGGACAGCTGGCGAGCAGTACTTC.

Here the CDR3 DNA reads TGTGCCAGTAGTATCGGAGGTTCTAGCAATCAGCCCCAGCATTTT. As protein: CASSIGGSSNQPQHF. The genes are TRBV19 and TRBJ1-5; D call uncertain. The CDR3 extends over 15 amino acids. The germline CDR1 and CDR2 sequences are LNHDA and SQIVND (reference sequence). V was trimmed by 3 bases and J by 0 bases, leaving 9 bases between them.

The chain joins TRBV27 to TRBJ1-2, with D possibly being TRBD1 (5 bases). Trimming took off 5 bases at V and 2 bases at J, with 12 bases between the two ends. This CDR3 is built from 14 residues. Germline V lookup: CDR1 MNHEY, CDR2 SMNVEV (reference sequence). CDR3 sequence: CASSLGAGNYGYTF. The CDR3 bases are TGTGCCAGCAGTCTAGGAGCAGGGAACTATGGCTACACCTTC.

The CDR3 reads CASSPSGTIYEQYF. DNA of the CDR3: TGCGCCAGCAGCCCGAGCGGGACCATATACGAGCAGTACTTC. The J gene is TRBJ2-7, the V gene TRBV5-1; 7 bases match TRBD2. From germline, CDR1 is SGHRS and CDR2 YFSETQ. The CDR3 spans 14 residues. J was trimmed by 4 bases and V by 4 bases; bases with no gene match: 8.

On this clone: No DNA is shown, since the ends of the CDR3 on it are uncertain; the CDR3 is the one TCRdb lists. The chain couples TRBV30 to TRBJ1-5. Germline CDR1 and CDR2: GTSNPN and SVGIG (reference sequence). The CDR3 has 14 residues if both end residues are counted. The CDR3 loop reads CAWSPGTFGAPQHF.

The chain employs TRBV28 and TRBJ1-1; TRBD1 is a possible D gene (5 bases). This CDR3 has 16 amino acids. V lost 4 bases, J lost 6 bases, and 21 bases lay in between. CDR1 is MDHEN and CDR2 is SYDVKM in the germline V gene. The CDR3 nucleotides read TGTGCCAGCAGTTCCTACTATCCGGGCCTGGGGGCTGAAGCTTTCTTT. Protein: CASSSYYPGLGAEAFF.

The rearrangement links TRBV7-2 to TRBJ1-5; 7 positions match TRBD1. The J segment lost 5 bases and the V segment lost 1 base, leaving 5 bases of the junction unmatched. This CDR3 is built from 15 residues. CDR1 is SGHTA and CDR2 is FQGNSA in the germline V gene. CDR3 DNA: TGTGCCAGCAGCTTAGGACAGGGACAGTATCAGCCCCAGCATTTT. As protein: CASSLGQGQYQPQHF.

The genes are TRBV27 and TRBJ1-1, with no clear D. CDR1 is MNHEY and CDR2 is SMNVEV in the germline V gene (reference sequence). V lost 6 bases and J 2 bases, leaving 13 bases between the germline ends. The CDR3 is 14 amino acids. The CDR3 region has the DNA TGTGCCAGCAGCTTAGGTCGGGGTAACACTGAAGCTTTCTTT. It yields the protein CASSLGRGNTEAFF.

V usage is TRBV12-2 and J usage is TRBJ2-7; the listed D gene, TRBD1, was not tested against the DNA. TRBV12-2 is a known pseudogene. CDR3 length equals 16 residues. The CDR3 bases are TGTGCAAGTCGCTTGCCCCGGGACAGGGAGCCCTACGAGCAGTACTTC. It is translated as CASRLPRDREPYEQYF.

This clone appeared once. For the CDR3, the DNA is TGTGCCACTGACCCCAGGACAGGGATTGTCGGCACAGATACGCAGTATTTT. Protein: CATDPRTGIVGTDTQYF. The V gene is TRBV19, the J gene TRBJ2-3; TRBD1 matches at 8 bases. The CDR3 is made up of 17 amino acids. Germline values: CDR1 LNHDA, CDR2 SQIVND (reference sequence). V lost 10 bases, J lost 1 base, and 16 bases stayed unmatched.

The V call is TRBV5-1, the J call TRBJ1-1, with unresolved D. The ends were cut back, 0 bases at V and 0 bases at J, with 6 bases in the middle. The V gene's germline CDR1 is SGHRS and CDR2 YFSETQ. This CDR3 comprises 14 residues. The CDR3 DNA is TGCGCCAGCAGCTTGGAACTCCTGAACACTGAAGCTTTCTTT. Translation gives CASSLELLNTEAFF.

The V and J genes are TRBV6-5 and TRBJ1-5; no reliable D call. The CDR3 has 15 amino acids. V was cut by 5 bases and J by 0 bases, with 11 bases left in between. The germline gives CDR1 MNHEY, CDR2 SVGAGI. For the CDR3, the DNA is TGTGCCAGCAGTCCCGCAGGTAATAGCAATCAGCCCCAGCATTTT. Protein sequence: CASSPAGNSNQPQHF.

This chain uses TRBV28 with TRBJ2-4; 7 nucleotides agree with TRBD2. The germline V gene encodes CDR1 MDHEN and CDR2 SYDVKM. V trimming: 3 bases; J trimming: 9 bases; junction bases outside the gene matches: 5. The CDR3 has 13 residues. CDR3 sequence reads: CASSFVTGGIQYF. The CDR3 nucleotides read TGTGCCAGCAGTTTTGTGACGGGGGGCATTCAGTACTTC. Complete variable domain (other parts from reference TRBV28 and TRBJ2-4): DVKVTQSSRYLVKRTGEKVFLECVQDMDHENMFWYRQDPGLGLRLIYFSYDVKMKEKGDIPEGYSVSREKKERFSLILESASTNQTSMYLCASSFVTGGIQYFGAGTRLSVL.